A selection of T cell receptor beta chains follows, all from one sample in a study of blood T cell repertoires in COVID-19. Sequenced by immunoSEQ multiplex PCR; TCRdb stores in-frame clones only, minus some. The sample lists tens of thousands of clones; 70% to 90% were seen once. Source material: peripheral blood. Receptors originate from a human donor in a cohort sampled during active COVID-19. CDR3s include the opening cysteine and the closing phenylalanine or tryptophan. The order of the fields is J gene, V gene, clone size, CDR3 protein. Clone size is given for some rows only: seen once, a few or many times, or a class if the clone is expanded.

TRBJ1-5	TRBV10-2	.	CASSGGGTGHQPQHF
TRBJ1-2	TRBV28	.	CASRDRAYYGYTF
TRBJ1-2	TRBV6-5	.	CASSYSGQGVRSGYTF
TRBJ1-2	TRBV4-1	.	CASSQESGRNYGYTF
TRBJ2-3	TRBV2	.	CASSVSRVADTQYF
TRBJ2-1	TRBV11-1	few	CASSHLAGGPGEQFF
TRBJ2-7	TRBV3-1/TRBV3-2	.	CASSQDLSGNYEQYF
TRBJ1-1	TRBV6-5	.	CASTDRAAREAFF
TRBJ2-1	TRBV28	few	CASKVAGGPSAYNEQFF
TRBJ2-7	TRBV5-1	.	CASSLEQGNRLRSYEQYF
TRBJ1-5	TRBV29-1	.	CSVEPAEGQPQHF
TRBJ1-2	TRBV9	.	CASSVHTGTGYGYTF
TRBJ1-5	TRBV5-4	.	CASSFQGGVGNQPQHF
TRBJ1-2	TRBV2	.	CASKGLFDSGTGSGGYTF
TRBJ2-2	TRBV7-8	.	CASSFKGTGELFF
TRBJ1-2	TRBV27	.	CASSSDSTYGYTF
TRBJ1-6	TRBV18	once	CASSPLSNSRIVSPLHF
TRBJ1-3	TRBV19	.	CASSIDRYSGNTIYF
TRBJ2-1	TRBV27	.	CASSPKTSGSYNEQFF
TRBJ1-2	TRBV7-2	.	CASSLGGQGNGYGYTF
TRBJ1-6	TRBV7-3	.	CASSPNRVLNFSPLHF
TRBJ2-1	TRBV7-2	.	CASSSAPLAGGGHEQFF
TRBJ2-1	TRBV11-2	.	CASSPKRLAGASYNEQFF
TRBJ1-5	TRBV6-1	.	CASSDPGTGVQPQHF
TRBJ2-3	TRBV5-1	.	CASSSVAGASTDTQYF
TRBJ2-1	TRBV3-1/TRBV3-2	.	CASSQPWRASRNEQFF
TRBJ2-7	TRBV18	.	CASSPPNSGRDYEQYF
TRBJ2-2	TRBV24-1	.	CATSRTSGGPGELFF
TRBJ1-1	TRBV19	.	CASINLRAGTEAFF
TRBJ2-1	TRBV5-1	.	CASSSLVSGGAFDEQFF
TRBJ1-2	TRBV18	.	CASSPLQGPTNYGYTF
TRBJ2-1	TRBV11-2	.	CASSWGLAASNEQFF
TRBJ1-2	TRBV2	medium-sized	CASTSGVNGYTF
TRBJ2-1	TRBV12-5	.	CASGLVPSGGASGPYNEQFF
TRBJ2-5	TRBV18	.	CASSPTNVRGETQYF
TRBJ2-2	TRBV11-3	.	CASSLEGLATNTGELFF
TRBJ2-7	TRBV11-2	.	CASSRTDNTLYEQYF
TRBJ2-3	TRBV11-2	once	CASSESLLAGGSTQYF
TRBJ2-7	TRBV28	.	CASSTSVAGREQYF
TRBJ2-2	TRBV18	.	CASSAGGLNTGELFF
TRBJ2-1	TRBV7-9	.	CAIGSGGSSYNEQFF
TRBJ1-2	TRBV6-5	.	CASSYSKRAGEGYTF
TRBJ2-1	TRBV12-2	.	CASRLVRGALVFF
TRBJ1-4	TRBV3-1/TRBV3-2	.	CASSQRQGIYEKLFF
TRBJ1-1	TRBV7-9	.	CASSSRDRVNTEAFF
TRBJ2-3	TRBV5-1	once	CASSREPRRGRTSSTDTQYF
TRBJ2-5	TRBV3-1/TRBV3-2	once	CASSQGYLAGGKETQYF
TRBJ2-7	TRBV29-1	.	CSVLGTASYEQYF
TRBJ1-4	TRBV19	.	CASKGGGTGEEKLFF
TRBJ2-7	TRBV6-6	.	CASSLGQGYEQYF
TRBJ1-4	TRBV6-1	.	CASSESGTGAKLFF
TRBJ1-6	TRBV5-1	.	CASSLSGALSSYNSPLHF